This TCR beta chain was captured by sequencing in a study of a mutant IDH1 vaccine in newly diagnosed glioma. Overall study: Treatment recipients were around 62% male and around 40% female, and their mean age was approximately 43 years. Earlier care involved radiotherapy, temozolomide, or both, and the majority received both.

Sequenced by immunoSEQ multiplex PCR; TCRdb stores in-frame clones only, minus some. The repertoire holds 92,000 or so clones, with roughly 80% as singletons. Note on this clone: Its antigen is as yet unknown.

Germline loops: CDR1 KGHSH, CDR2 LQKENI. V gave up 2 bases and J gave up 7 bases; unmatched junction bases: 14. The CDR3 runs to 18 residues. Time point meaning: baseline, week 1 (first vaccination visit). Specified treatment: pre-vaccination baseline after standard-of-care therapy. General study results and limits: Patients mounted vaccine-induced immune responses in 93.3% of cases.

The clonotype was recovered from a man aged 40-55 years with glioma. Some clones in this sample may be carry-over from other donors' samples. The chain employs TRBV18 and TRBJ2-7, with TRBD2 identical over 13 bases. The sample consisted of PBMCs, taken from a glioma patient treated with radiotherapy, temozolomide or both. CDR3 nucleotides: TGTGCCAGCTCACCAACTAGCGGGGGGGCTGGGACTACGGAAGAGCAGTACTTC. Protein: CASSPTSGGAGTTEEQYF.